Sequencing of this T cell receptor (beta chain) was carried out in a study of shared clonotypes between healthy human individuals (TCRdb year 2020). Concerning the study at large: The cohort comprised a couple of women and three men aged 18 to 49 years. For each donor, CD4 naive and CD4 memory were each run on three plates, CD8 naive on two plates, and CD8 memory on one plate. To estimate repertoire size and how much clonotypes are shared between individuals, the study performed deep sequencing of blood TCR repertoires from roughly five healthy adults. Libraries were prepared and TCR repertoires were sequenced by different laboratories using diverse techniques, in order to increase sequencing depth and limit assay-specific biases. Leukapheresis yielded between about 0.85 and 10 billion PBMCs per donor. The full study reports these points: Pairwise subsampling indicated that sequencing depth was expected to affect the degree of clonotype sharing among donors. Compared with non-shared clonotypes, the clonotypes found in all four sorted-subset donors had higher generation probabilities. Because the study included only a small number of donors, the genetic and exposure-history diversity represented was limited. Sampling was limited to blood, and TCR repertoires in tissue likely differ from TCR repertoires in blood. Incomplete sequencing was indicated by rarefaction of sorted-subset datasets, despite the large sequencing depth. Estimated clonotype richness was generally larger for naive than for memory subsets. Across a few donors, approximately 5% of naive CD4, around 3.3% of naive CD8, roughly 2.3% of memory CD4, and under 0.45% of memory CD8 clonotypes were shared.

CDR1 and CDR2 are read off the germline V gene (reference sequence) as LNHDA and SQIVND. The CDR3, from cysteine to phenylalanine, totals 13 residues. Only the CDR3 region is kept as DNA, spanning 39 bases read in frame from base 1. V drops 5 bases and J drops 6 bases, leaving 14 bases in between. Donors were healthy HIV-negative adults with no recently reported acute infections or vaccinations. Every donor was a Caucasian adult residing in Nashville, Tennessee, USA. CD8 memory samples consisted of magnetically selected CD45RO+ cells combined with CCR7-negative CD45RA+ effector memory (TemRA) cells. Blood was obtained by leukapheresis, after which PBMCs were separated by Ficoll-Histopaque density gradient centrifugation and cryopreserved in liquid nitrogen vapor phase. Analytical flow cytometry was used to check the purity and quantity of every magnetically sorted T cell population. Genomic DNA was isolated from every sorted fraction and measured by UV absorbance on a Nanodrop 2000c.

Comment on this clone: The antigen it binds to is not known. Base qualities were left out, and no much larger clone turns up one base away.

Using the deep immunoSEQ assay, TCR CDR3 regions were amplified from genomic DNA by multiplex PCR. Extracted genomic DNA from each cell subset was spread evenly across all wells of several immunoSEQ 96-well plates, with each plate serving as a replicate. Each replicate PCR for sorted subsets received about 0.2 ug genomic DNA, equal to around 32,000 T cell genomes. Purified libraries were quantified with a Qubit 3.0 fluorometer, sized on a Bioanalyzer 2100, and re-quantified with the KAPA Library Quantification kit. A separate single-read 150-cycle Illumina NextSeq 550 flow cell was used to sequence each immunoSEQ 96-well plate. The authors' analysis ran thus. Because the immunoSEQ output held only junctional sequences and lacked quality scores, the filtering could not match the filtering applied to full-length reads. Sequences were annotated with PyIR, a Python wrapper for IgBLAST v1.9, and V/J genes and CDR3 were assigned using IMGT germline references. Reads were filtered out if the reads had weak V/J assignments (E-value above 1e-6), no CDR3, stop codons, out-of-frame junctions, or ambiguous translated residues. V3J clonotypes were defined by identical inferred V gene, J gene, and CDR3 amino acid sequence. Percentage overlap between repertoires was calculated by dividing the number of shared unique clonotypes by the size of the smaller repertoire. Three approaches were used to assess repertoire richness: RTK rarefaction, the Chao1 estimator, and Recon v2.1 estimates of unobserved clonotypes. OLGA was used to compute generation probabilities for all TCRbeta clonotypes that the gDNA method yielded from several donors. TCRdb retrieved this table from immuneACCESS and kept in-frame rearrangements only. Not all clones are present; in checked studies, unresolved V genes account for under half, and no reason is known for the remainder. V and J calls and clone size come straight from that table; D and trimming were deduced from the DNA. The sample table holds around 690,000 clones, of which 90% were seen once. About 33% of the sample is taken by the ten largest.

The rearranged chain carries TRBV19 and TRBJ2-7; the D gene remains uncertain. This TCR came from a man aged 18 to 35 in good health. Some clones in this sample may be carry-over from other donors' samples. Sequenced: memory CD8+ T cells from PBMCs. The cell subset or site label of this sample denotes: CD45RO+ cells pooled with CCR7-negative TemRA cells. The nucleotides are TGTGCCAGTAGTGCTACCCCCGGTTTCGAGCAGTACTTC. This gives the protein CASSATPGFEQYF.